Below are 9 T cell receptor beta chains sequenced from a single sample in a study of blood T cell repertoires in COVID-19. Data came from immunoSEQ multiplex PCR; TCRdb stores just in-frame clones and leaves some out. The table includes about 180,000 clones, around 85% detected once. Sequencing input: peripheral blood. Every receptor here comes from a man aged 50-59 years with active or convalescent COVID-19.

V is TRBV4-1 and J is TRBJ1-6; TRBD1 matches at 7 bases. The CDR3 loop spans 16 amino acids. Germline trimming cut 4 bases from V and 10 bases from J; bases unmatched to any gene: 13. CDR1 and CDR2 from the germline V gene are MGHRA and YSYEKL. CDR3: CASSPRQGEFGSPLHF. The CDR3 region has the DNA TGCGCCAGCAGCCCTCGACAGGGCGAGTTTGGGTCACCCCTCCACTTT.

The sample holds one count of this clone. This chain uses TRBV11-1 with TRBJ2-7; perhaps TRBD2 as D (6 bases). The CDR3 contains 15 residues. CDR1 is SGHAT and CDR2 is FQDESV in the germline V gene (reference sequence). The V end was cut by 3 bases, the J end by 6 bases, with 18 bases between. Here the CDR3 reads CASSFGASENGEQYF. Here the CDR3 DNA reads TGTGCCAGCAGCTTCGGAGCTAGCGAAAATGGCGAGCAGTACTTC.

The chain couples TRBV30 to TRBJ2-1, with 9 bases matching TRBD1. In germline, CDR1 is GTSNPN, CDR2 SVGIG (reference sequence). The CDR3 sequence is 18 residues long. V lost 2 bases to trimming and J lost 2 bases; unmatched junction nucleotides: 13. The CDR3 region has the DNA TGTGCCTGGAGTTTTTGGACAGGGGACCCGACGGCCTACAATGAGCAGTTCTTC. Its protein product is CAWSFWTGDPTAYNEQFF.

V gene TRBV24-1 combines with J gene TRBJ1-5; maybe TRBD1 (5 bases). Between the trimmed V and J ends, which lost 0 bases and 0 bases, there was a span of 26 bases. Per germline, CDR1 KGHDR and CDR2 SFDVKD. The CDR3 has 22 amino acids. CDR3 loop: CATSDLFRATALRTYSNQPQHF. The CDR3 nucleotides read TGTGCCACCAGTGATTTGTTCAGGGCGACCGCACTCCGAACGTATAGCAATCAGCCCCAGCATTTT.

The V call is TRBV19, the J call TRBJ2-1, with 8 bases matching TRBD1. The CDR3 length is 14 residues. Germline V gene lookup returns CDR1 LNHDA and CDR2 SQIVND (reference sequence). The V segment lost 2 bases and the J segment 9 bases; nucleotides outside the gene matches: 6. This CDR3 reads CASSINSGTGEQFF. DNA of the CDR3: TGTGCCAGTAGTATAAATTCCGGGACAGGTGAGCAGTTCTTC.

This CDR3 is CASSDRVQETQYF. The CDR3 region has the DNA TGTGCCAGCAGTGACAGGGTGCAAGAGACCCAGTACTTC. The genes are TRBV25-1 and TRBJ2-5; weak D call: TRBD1 (5 bases). Germline values: CDR1 MGHDK, CDR2 SYGVNS. V lost 3 bases and J lost 2, with 7 bases in between. This CDR3 has 13 amino acids.

V gene TRBV3-1 (or the pseudogene TRBV3-2) combines with J gene TRBJ1-5, with a possible D match to TRBD1 (5 bases). CDR3 length: 14 amino acids. Germline V gives CDR1 LGHDT, CDR2 YNNKEL (reference sequence). With 3 bases removed from V and 4 bases from J, the gap between germline ends came to 10 bases. As DNA, the CDR3 is TGTGCCAGCAGCCAGATGGACACTAATCAGCCCCAGCATTTT. Protein product: CASSQMDTNQPQHF.

The CDR3 loop is CASSSTGVITGELFF. In nucleotides, the CDR3 is TGTGCCAGCAGTTCCACAGGGGTAATCACCGGGGAGCTGTTTTTT. The chain links TRBV6-5 to TRBJ2-2; TRBD1 matches at 7 bases. Germline V gene data show CDR1 as MNHEY and CDR2 as SVGAGI. The CDR3 sequence is 15 residues long. Unmatched junction bases numbered 6, after V lost 4 bases and J lost 4 bases.

The CDR3 loop is CAISLSRTGGSPLHF. The CDR3 nucleotides are TGTGCCATCAGTCTTTCCCGGACAGGAGGTTCACCCCTCCACTTT. This chain joins TRBV10-3 and TRBJ1-6, with 7 bases matching TRBD1. V lost 5 bases and J lost 9; bases outside the gene matches: 10. Germline CDR1 and CDR2: ENHRY and SYGVKD. CDR3 length: 15 residues.